The clone carrying this TCR beta chain has a single count. Trimming cost V 5 bases and J 5 bases; bases outside gene matches: 19. Germline assignment: CDR1 SGHTA and CDR2 FQGTGA. The CDR3 runs 19 residues. Sequencing was performed with immunoSEQ multiplex PCR; in TCRdb, only in-frame clones are kept and a portion is missing. Seen here are approximately 28,000 clones, roughly 83% observed once, and the top ten hold under 30%. This sample was included in a study of OX40 agonist ivuxolimab in advanced cancers. About the study: It was ivuxolimab, an agonistic anti-OX40 (CD134) antibody, that patients were treated with.

Sample: CD4+ or CD8+ T cells sorted from blood, taken in a trial of the OX40 agonist ivuxolimab. The chain uses TRBV7-3 and TRBJ2-1; TRBD1 matches 9 bases. The receptor was isolated from an adult with an advanced solid tumor such as melanoma, head and neck, liver or kidney cancer. The CDR3 here is CASSPTPWDRASINNEQFF. CDR3 in DNA: TGTGCCAGCAGCCCCACGCCCTGGGACAGGGCTTCTATTAACAATGAGCAGTTCTTC.